The 26 T cell receptor beta chains reported below all come from one sample, sequenced in a study of cytomegalovirus exposure and HLA in healthy donors. PCR involved 60 Vbeta and 13 Jbeta primers. TCRdb's copy holds only in-frame clones and misses some; the assay was immunoSEQ multiplex PCR. The table lists roughly 120,000 clones, roughly 83% of them singletons. The specimen sequenced was PBMCs. These receptors came from a man aged 18 to 30 in good health and CMV-seronegative.

The genes are TRBV15 and TRBJ1-2; TRBD1 is a possible D gene (5 bases). Germline CDR1 is LNHNV and CDR2 is YYDKDF (reference sequence). This CDR3 has 15 amino acids. The V and J ends lost 4 bases and 7 bases respectively, with 19 bases between them. In DNA form, the CDR3 reads TGTGCCACCAGCAAAAGCCAGACAGCAAACGCTGGCTACACCTTC. Protein product: CATSKSQTANAGYTF. Supplemented by reference TRBV15 and TRBJ1-2, the full variable domain reads DAMVIQNPRYQVTQFGKPVTLSCSQTLNHNVMYWYQQKSSQAPKLLFHYYDKDFNNEADTPDNFQSRRPNTSFCFLDIRSPGLGDTAMYLCATSKSQTANAGYTFGSGTRLTVV.

V and J are TRBV4-3 and TRBJ2-5; D might be TRBD2 (5 bases). The J call is in doubt because the DNA end fits TRBJ2-7 better. The germline V gene has CDR1 LGHNA and CDR2 YSLEER. This CDR3 spans 18 amino acids. DNA of the CDR3: TGCGCCAGCAGCCAAGATTCATCGGGATCGGCGGGCACCTACGAGCAGTACTTC. Translating gives CASSQDSSGSAGTYEQYF.

This clone was found once. The chain is built from TRBV7-8 and TRBJ1-3; D is ambiguous. Germline CDR1 SGHVS, CDR2 FQNEAQ. Trimming took 5 bases from V and 4 from J, leaving 15 bases between them. The CDR3 contains 15 residues. In nucleotides, the CDR3 is TGTGCCAGCAGCCCCAGTTCGGGATCCGGAAACACCATATATTTT. This sequence encodes CASSPSSGSGNTIYF.

V gene TRBV15 combines with J gene TRBJ2-7; 10 bases match TRBD1. V lost 0 bases, J lost 2 bases, and 13 bases stayed unmatched. CDR1 LNHNV and CDR2 YYDKDF come from the germline V gene (reference sequence). The CDR3 totals 19 residues. Here the CDR3 reads CATSRDQGQGTILAYEQYF. For the CDR3, the DNA is TGTGCCACCAGCAGAGATCAGGGACAGGGGACTATACTCGCCTACGAGCAGTACTTC. The variable domain in full, with the rest retrieved from reference TRBV15 and TRBJ2-7, is DAMVIQNPRYQVTQFGKPVTLSCSQTLNHNVMYWYQQKSSQAPKLLFHYYDKDFNNEADTPDNFQSRRPNTSFCFLDIRSPGLGDTAMYLCATSRDQGQGTILAYEQYFGPGTRLTVT.

This clone was seen a handful of times. The chain uses TRBV7-8 and TRBJ1-4, with 7 bases matching TRBD1. CDR3 length: 15 residues. V lost 2 bases to trimming and J lost 7 bases; unmatched junction nucleotides: 7. In germline, CDR1 is SGHVS, CDR2 FQNEAQ. Here the CDR3 DNA reads TGTGCCAGCAGCTTACAGGGGGAGTGGGGTGAAAAACTGTTTTTT. It translates to CASSLQGEWGEKLFF.

The chain joins TRBV19 to TRBJ1-1; D gene unclear. The length of the CDR3 is 14 residues. The germline V gene encodes CDR1 LNHDA and CDR2 SQIVND (reference sequence). The ends were cut back, 1 base at V and 4 bases at J, with 10 bases in the middle. As DNA, the CDR3 is TGTGCCAGTAGTATAGTTTCACGGGGCACTGAAGCTTTCTTT. It translates to CASSIVSRGTEAFF.

The V call is TRBV19, the J call TRBJ1-4; D unresolved. V gave up 5 bases and J gave up 4 bases, with 14 bases separating them. The CDR3 is 15 amino acids. The germline V gene encodes CDR1 LNHDA and CDR2 SQIVND (reference sequence). The chain's CDR3 is CASSHTPAGNEKLFF. CDR3 in DNA: TGTGCCAGTAGTCACACCCCCGCGGGTAATGAAAAACTGTTTTTT. Full variable domain (rest looked up from reference TRBV19 and TRBJ1-4): DGGITQSPKYLFRKEGQNVTLSCEQNLNHDAMYWYRQDPGQGLRLIYYSQIVNDFQKGDIAEGYSVSREKKESFPLTVTSAQKNPTAFYLCASSHTPAGNEKLFFGSGTQLSVL.

This clone was counted only a few times. This chain links TRBV29-1 with TRBJ1-4; D is unresolved. Trimming removed 4 bases at V and 2 bases at J, with 8 bases between. Germline CDR1 and CDR2: SQVTM and ANQGSEA. This CDR3 spans 13 amino acids. In nucleotides, the CDR3 is TGCAGCGTTGGTGGTAGCACTAATGAAAAACTGTTTTTT. It specifies CSVGGSTNEKLFF.

The gene calls are TRBV19 and TRBJ1-5; D not certain. Germline loops: CDR1 LNHDA, CDR2 SQIVND (reference sequence). The CDR3 covers 12 residues. Trimming stripped 3 bases from V and 5 bases from J, with 5 bases between. CDR3 sequence: CASSIPYQPQHF. The CDR3 DNA is TGTGCCAGTAGTATCCCATATCAGCCCCAGCATTTT. The complete variable domain, with remaining parts taken from reference TRBV19 and TRBJ1-5, reads DGGITQSPKYLFRKEGQNVTLSCEQNLNHDAMYWYRQDPGQGLRLIYYSQIVNDFQKGDIAEGYSVSREKKESFPLTVTSAQKNPTAFYLCASSIPYQPQHFGDGTRLSIL.

The chain links TRBV2 to TRBJ1-2; 7 positions match TRBD1. After removal of 4 bases from V and 1 base from J, the junction contained 6 bases not matched to a gene. CDR1 is SNHLY and CDR2 is FYNNEI in the germline V gene. This CDR3 is 15 amino acids long. The CDR3 DNA reads TGTGCCAGCAGTGCTACGGACAGGAGTAACTATGGCTACACCTTC. It is translated as CASSATDRSNYGYTF.

The V gene is TRBV18, the J gene TRBJ2-3; TRBD2 agrees at 8 bases. V shed 1 base and J 6 bases; nucleotides not matched to a gene: 6. CDR1 is KGHSH and CDR2 is LQKENI in the germline V gene. There are 15 residues in the CDR3. Here the CDR3 reads CASSPREREYDTQYF. CDR3 DNA: TGTGCCAGCTCACCACGTGAGCGGGAGTACGATACGCAGTATTTT.

The gene calls are TRBV9 and TRBJ2-2; 7 positions match TRBD2. Germline V gene data show CDR1 as SGDLS and CDR2 as YYNGEE. This CDR3 has 15 residues. The ends lost 0 bases at V and 6 bases at J; junction bases unmatched: 5. This CDR3 is CASSVVGGDSGELFF. The CDR3 nucleotides read TGTGCCAGCAGCGTAGTGGGGGGGGATTCCGGGGAGCTGTTTTTT.

V usage is TRBV6-5 and J usage is TRBJ1-2, with D hard to call. The CDR3 is made up of 12 amino acids. The V end lost 8 bases, the J end lost 5 bases, and 12 bases lay between the germline ends. The germline CDR1 and CDR2 sequences are MNHEY and SVGAGI. CDR3 bases: TGTGCCAGCCGCGGCAGAGTATATGGCTACACCTTC. Its protein product is CASRGRVYGYTF.

This chain connects TRBV6-1 to TRBJ2-3; 8 bases line up with TRBD2. Unmatched junction bases numbered 3, after V lost 0 bases and J lost 1 base. Germline lookup yields CDR1 MNHNS and CDR2 SASEGT. This CDR3 comprises 16 residues. CDR3 nucleotides: TGTGCCAGCAGTGAAGCACAGACTAGCGGCACAGATACGCAGTATTTT. Amino acids: CASSEAQTSGTDTQYF.

A few counts support this clone. V is TRBV28 and J is TRBJ1-5; 8 bases agree with TRBD1. Germline assignment: CDR1 MDHEN and CDR2 SYDVKM. J was trimmed by 0 bases and V by 5 bases; bases with no gene match: 3. The CDR3 length is 15 residues. CDR3 in amino acids: CASSPGQGSNQPQHF. For the CDR3, the DNA is TGTGCCAGCAGTCCAGGACAGGGTAGCAATCAGCCCCAGCATTTT.

The V and J genes are TRBV7-3 and TRBJ2-5; D is perhaps TRBD1 (6 bases). Trimming took 2 bases from V and 4 from J, leaving 11 bases between them. From germline, CDR1 is SGHTA and CDR2 FQGTGA. The CDR3 covers 14 residues. DNA for the CDR3: TGTGCCAGCAGCTTAGCAGGGGAGAGAGAGACCCAGTACTTC. It translates to CASSLAGERETQYF.

The V gene is TRBV5-6, the J gene TRBJ1-5, with a tentative D call TRBD1 (5 bases). Germline-derived CDR1 and CDR2 are SGHDT and YYEEEE. The CDR3 extends over 14 amino acids. Trimming took 0 bases from V and 8 from J, leaving 12 bases between them. CDR3 DNA: TGTGCCAGCAGCTTGGGCCAGGGAAGGAAGCCCCAGCATTTT. Translation gives CASSLGQGRKPQHF. Complete variable domain (other parts from reference TRBV5-6 and TRBJ1-5): DAGVTQSPTHLIKTRGQQVTLRCSPKSGHDTVSWYQQALGQGPQFIFQYYEEEERQRGNFPDRFSGHQFPNYSSELNVNALLLGDSALYLCASSLGQGRKPQHFGDGTRLSIL.

The chain couples TRBV7-2 to TRBJ2-7; D is possibly TRBD2 (6 bases). CDR1 SGHTA and CDR2 FQGNSA come from the germline V gene. Trimming pared 3 bases from V and 0 bases from J, leaving 9 bases between. CDR3 length: 14 amino acids. CDR3 nucleotides: TGTGCCAGCAGCTTCCAGGGAGGCTCCTACGAGCAGTACTTC. Amino acids: CASSFQGGSYEQYF.

The chain joins TRBV18 to TRBJ2-2; D unclear. CDR3 length: 15 amino acids. Germline CDR1 KGHSH, CDR2 LQKENI. The V and J ends lost 0 bases and 2 bases respectively, with 7 bases between them. The CDR3 region is CASSPPRLNTGELFF. CDR3 DNA: TGTGCCAGCTCACCACCGCGCCTAAACACCGGGGAGCTGTTTTTT.

The chain carries TRBV28 and TRBJ1-4; D is unclear. V was pared by 7 bases and J by 8 bases, with 20 bases between. From germline, CDR1 is MDHEN and CDR2 SYDVKM. The CDR3 has 15 amino acids. In DNA form, the CDR3 reads TGTGCCAGCAATACCGGGAGTGATGGACGGGAAAAACTGTTTTTT. It translates to CASNTGSDGREKLFF.

V usage is TRBV14 and J usage is TRBJ2-7, with 8 bases that match TRBD2. Trimming at V came to 3 bases and at J to 9 bases, leaving 13 bases not matched to a gene. This CDR3 spans 15 amino acids. CDR1 and CDR2 from the germline V gene are SGHDN and FVKESK. CDR3 coding DNA: TGTGCCAGCAGCCACTCGGCGGGAGGCATGCGGAGGCAGTACGTC. It yields the protein CASSHSAGGMRRQYV.

CDR3 nucleotide sequence: TGCGCCAGCAGCGACCGGGACAGGGGGCCATCCCGTCCCTACGAGCAGTACTTC. Translating gives CASSDRDRGPSRPYEQYF. The gene calls are TRBV5-1 and TRBJ2-7; TRBD1 matches 12 bases. This CDR3 is 18 amino acids long. Per germline, CDR1 SGHRS and CDR2 YFSETQ. Germline trimming cut 4 bases from V and 2 bases from J; bases unmatched to any gene: 13.

As regards this clone: Sequence at one end of the junction differs from germline and may be a read error. This chain links TRBV7-7 with TRBJ2-5, with TRBD1 identical over 8 bases. The CDR3 is 14 amino acids. Germline V lookup: CDR1 SSHAT, CDR2 FNYEAQ (reference sequence). The CDR3: CASSVDRGSETQYF. CDR3 sequence (DNA): TGTGCTAGCAGCGTAGACAGGGGCTCAGAGACCCAGTACTTC.

The rearrangement links TRBV7-2 to TRBJ2-5; no clear D gene. This CDR3 has 17 residues. Trimming cost V 2 bases and J 2 bases, with 18 bases left between them. Germline assignment: CDR1 SGHTA and CDR2 FQGNSA. The CDR3 here is CASSLYTVGLTQETQYF. CDR3 nucleotides: TGTGCCAGCAGCTTATATACCGTTGGCCTCACACAAGAGACCCAGTACTTC.

The chain joins TRBV29-1 to TRBJ2-2, with D possibly TRBD2 on 5 matching bases. Trimming stripped 2 bases from V and 2 bases from J, with 12 bases between. The germline CDR1 and CDR2 sequences are SQVTM and ANQGSEA. This CDR3 is 15 amino acids long. CDR3 nucleotide sequence: TGCAGCGTTGAAATTCTGGGAGAAAACACCGGGGAGCTGTTTTTT. It specifies CSVEILGENTGELFF.

The rearrangement links TRBV2 to TRBJ2-1; 10 bases are a match to TRBD2. From germline, CDR1 is SNHLY and CDR2 FYNNEI. Trimming took 7 bases from V and 0 from J; bases not matched to a gene: 27. The CDR3 runs 23 residues. CDR3 sequence (DNA): TGTGCCAGCAATTTTCCGGGACACGGTGGTGTCGGACTAGCGGCGAGCTCCTACAATGAGCAGTTCTTC. This codes for CASNFPGHGGVGLAASSYNEQFF.